This TCR beta chain was profiled in a study of metastatic and nonmetastatic thyroid tumors (dated by TCRdb to 2018 to 2020). Regarding the complete study: Repertoires were compared across peripheral blood and tumor or nodule tissue samples from malignant and benign thyroid patients.

Taken from cysteine to phenylalanine, the CDR3 has 15 residues. The retained sequence is limited to the CDR3, 45 bases, with the frame set at the first base. CDR1 and CDR2 were assigned from the germline V gene (reference sequence) as LNHDA and SQIVND. Clipping removes 5 bases from V and 4 bases from J, with 4 as the unmatched junction base count. Judged by its sample share, this clone qualifies as medium-sized (0.01 to 0.1%). Which antigen it targets is not known. Base qualities were left out, and no much larger clone turns up one base away. The library was produced with PCR. The instrument given in TCRdb is Illumina HiSeq 4000. High-throughput sequencing was used to profile the TCR beta-chain CDR3 region of every patient. The paper's data handling went like this. Drawing on CDR3 differences between clinicopathological groups, the researchers built a classifier meant to tell apart patients with distant-metastatic papillary thyroid cancer. The Shannon index was used to assess repertoire diversity, and the Morisita-Horn index was used to assess tumor-blood repertoire similarity. The public reads were reprocessed in TCRdb via fastp at Q25 and MiXCR, keeping in-frame beta chains. The authors' filters were not applied to this entry. The sample table contains 7,500 to 9,500 clones; only one count was recorded for about 26% of them. Roughly 6.1% of the sample is taken by the ten largest.

Before undergoing thyroid surgery, none of the patients had been given any kind of treatment. Using T-cell receptor beta sequencing, the study looked back at clinical samples from patients collected from the early 2010s to the late 2010s. What the study reported, not specific to this receptor: TCR beta diversity was reported as significantly higher in malignant tumors than in benign nodules, in both blood and tumor samples.

Sequenced input: adjacent normal tissue. This chain is built from TRBV19 and TRBJ2-2, with 10 central nucleotides matching TRBD1. The receptor comes from a female donor with papillary thyroid cancer or a benign thyroid nodule (not recorded which). Some clones in this sample may be carry-over from other donors' samples. Read as DNA, the sequence is TGTGCCAGTAGTCTGGGACAGGGGCCCACCGGGGAGCTGTTTTTT. It specifies CASSLGQGPTGELFF. When the CDR3 is completed using the reference TRBV19 and TRBJ2-2 genes on either side, the full variable domain is DGGITQSPKYLFRKEGQNVTLSCEQNLNHDAMYWYRQDPGQGLRLIYYSQIVNDFQKGDIAEGYSVSREKKESFPLTVTSAQKNPTAFYLCASSLGQGPTGELFFGEGSRLTVL.